These 11 T cell receptor beta chains share one sample of origin, sequenced in a study of T cell repertoires and leukemia-associated antigens (dated by TCRdb to the late 2010s). No antigen has been assigned to these receptors. Libraries came from 5' RACE. TCRdb shows the sequencer as Illumina MiSeq. TCRdb cleaned the public reads at Q25 with fastp, built clones with MiXCR and kept in-frame beta chains. Rows are unified per CDR3 protein, each entry keeping the most common DNA and genes. The sample includes approximately 9,300 distinct CDR3 sequences, with roughly 40% observed a single time. Clones ranked in the top ten supply around 57% of the sample. Sequencing was carried out using CD3+ T cells sorted from blood and cultured. These receptors came from a female donor in good health.

There are many counts of this clonotype. This may arise from a read error, as a much more abundant clone is one base away. This chain joins TRBV4-3 and TRBJ1-3; D remains ambiguous. The CDR3 sequence is 16 residues long. Germline-derived CDR1 and CDR2 are LGHNA and YSLEER. This CDR3 is CASSQDMAGTGNIIYF. DNA for the CDR3: TGCGCCAGCAGCCAAGATATGGCAGGCACTGGAAACATCATATATTTT.

CDR3 sequence: CSVEKDFEQFF. The CDR3, as DNA: TGCAGCGTTGAAAAGGACTTTGAGCAGTTCTTC. This rearrangement joins TRBV29-1 to TRBJ2-1, with TRBD2 as a possible D gene (5 bases). Germline CDR1 SQVTM, CDR2 ANQGSEA. V gave up 2 bases and J gave up 9 bases, with 8 bases separating them. The CDR3 spans 11 residues.

This chain joins TRBV7-2 and TRBJ2-1, with 7 bases identical to TRBD2. Germline loops: CDR1 SGHTA, CDR2 FQGNSA. This CDR3 contains 15 residues. The ends lost 6 bases at V and 0 bases at J; junction bases unmatched: 5. CDR3 coding DNA: TGTGCCAGCAGTTCGGCTAGCGGCTCCTACAATGAGCAGTTCTTC. It encodes CASSSASGSYNEQFF.

This chain joins TRBV30 and TRBJ2-7, with D perhaps being TRBD1 or TRBD2 (5 bases each). Looked up from germline, CDR1 is GTSNPN and CDR2 is SVGIG (reference sequence). Trimming took off 2 bases at V and 0 bases at J, with 11 bases between the two ends. The CDR3 extends over 14 amino acids. The chain's CDR3 is CAWSMGPSSYEQYF. The CDR3 DNA follows: TGTGCCTGGAGTATGGGACCGAGCTCCTACGAGCAGTACTTC.

This clonotype was seen a few times. The V and J genes are TRBV5-1 and TRBJ1-2, with D unresolved. V was cut by 5 bases and J by 2 bases, with 19 bases left in between. Germline V gene data show CDR1 as SGHRS and CDR2 as YFSETQ. This CDR3 contains 16 residues. CDR3 nucleotide sequence: TGCGCCAGCAGATCTGCAGACTCTCTTGGGAACTATGGCTACACCTTC. Translation: CASRSADSLGNYGYTF.

This sequence joins TRBV5-6 and TRBJ2-7; D ambiguous. Trimming left V 1 base short and J 6 bases short, with 8 bases between. The V gene's germline CDR1 is SGHDT and CDR2 YYEEEE. The CDR3 is 12 residues long. CDR3 sequence: CASSLRACEQYF. The CDR3 DNA sequence: TGTGCCAGCAGCTTGAGGGCTTGCGAGCAGTACTTC.

The gene calls are TRBV12-3 or TRBV12-4 and TRBJ2-1, with D possibly being TRBD2 (5 bases). The CDR3 length is 15 residues. V lost 1 base and J lost 5, with 12 bases in between. The CDR3: CASSLGLARNNEQFF. The CDR3 DNA reads as TGTGCCAGCAGTTTAGGGCTAGCCCGGAACAATGAGCAGTTCTTC.

This clonotype has only one observation. The rearrangement joins TRBV21-1 to TRBJ2-7; the DNA was not compared with TRBD2, the D call given in the table. TRBV21-1 is termed a pseudogene. The CDR3 spans 18 residues. CDR3 protein: CASSKAGLAGSSTDMQYF. The CDR3 DNA follows: TGTGCCAGCAGCAAAGCTGGACTAGCGGGATCTAGCACAGATATGCAGTACTTC.

The sample holds many counts of this clonotype. The CDR3 is CASSYSLSIPGELFF. CDR3 in DNA: TGTGCCAGCAGTTACTCCCTAAGTATTCCCGGGGAGCTGTTTTTT. The rearrangement joins TRBV6-5 to TRBJ2-2; D call uncertain. CDR1 and CDR2 from the germline V gene are MNHEY and SVGAGI. The V and J ends lost 0 bases and 6 bases respectively, with 11 bases between them. This CDR3 region has 15 residues.

The rearrangement uses TRBV5-4 and TRBJ2-3, with D possibly matching TRBD2 (6 bases). CDR3 length: 16 amino acids. Germline CDR1 is SGHNT and CDR2 is YYREEE (reference sequence). Trimming removed 0 bases from V and 0 bases from J, with 11 bases in between. The DNA of the CDR3 is TGTGCCAGCAGCTTGGGGGGCGGGATTAGCACAGATACGCAGTATTTT. Translating gives CASSLGGGISTDTQYF.

As for this clonotype: One end of the junction varies from germline; a read error may be responsible. Written as DNA, the CDR3 is TGTGCCAGCAGTTCAATTTTCGACAGTGACTATGGCTATACCTTC. This sequence encodes CASSSIFDSDYGYTF. This chain uses TRBV6-5 with TRBJ1-2; possibly TRBD1 for D (5 bases). The CDR3 totals 15 residues. The V gene's germline CDR1 is MNHEY and CDR2 SVGAGI.